This TCR beta chain was retrieved from a study of blood T cell repertoires in COVID-19. Per germline, CDR1 GTSNPN and CDR2 SVGIG (reference sequence). The CDR3 spans 12 residues. Unmatched junction bases numbered 9, after V lost 4 bases and J lost 10 bases. Each recovered donor of Cohort 3 presented with two negative PCRs, clearance, or symptom resolution. Per the original data handling: Amplification from reference gene primers served as the basis for estimated nucleated cell counts. Clones were sequenced by immunoSEQ multiplex PCR, and TCRdb holds only the in-frame ones, with some missing. V and J calls and clone size are copied from that table; D and trimming were computed from the DNA. The sample includes some 200,000 clones, around 91% of them seen just once.

The sequencing input was PBMCs or T cells enriched from blood (not recorded which). This chain connects TRBV30 to TRBJ1-2, with TRBD1 matching 7 bases. The origin of this receptor is a young woman who had recovered from COVID-19. Written as DNA, the CDR3 is TGTGCCTGGACAGGGGGTGGCGATGACTACACCTTC. This translates into CAWTGGGDDYTF. The full variable domain, completed using reference TRBV30 and TRBJ1-2, is SQTIHQWPATLVQPVGSPLSLECTVEGTSNPNLYWYRQAAGRGLQLLFYSVGIGQISSEVPQNLSASRPQDRQFILSSKKLLLSDSGFYLCAWTGGGDDYTFGSGTRLTVV.